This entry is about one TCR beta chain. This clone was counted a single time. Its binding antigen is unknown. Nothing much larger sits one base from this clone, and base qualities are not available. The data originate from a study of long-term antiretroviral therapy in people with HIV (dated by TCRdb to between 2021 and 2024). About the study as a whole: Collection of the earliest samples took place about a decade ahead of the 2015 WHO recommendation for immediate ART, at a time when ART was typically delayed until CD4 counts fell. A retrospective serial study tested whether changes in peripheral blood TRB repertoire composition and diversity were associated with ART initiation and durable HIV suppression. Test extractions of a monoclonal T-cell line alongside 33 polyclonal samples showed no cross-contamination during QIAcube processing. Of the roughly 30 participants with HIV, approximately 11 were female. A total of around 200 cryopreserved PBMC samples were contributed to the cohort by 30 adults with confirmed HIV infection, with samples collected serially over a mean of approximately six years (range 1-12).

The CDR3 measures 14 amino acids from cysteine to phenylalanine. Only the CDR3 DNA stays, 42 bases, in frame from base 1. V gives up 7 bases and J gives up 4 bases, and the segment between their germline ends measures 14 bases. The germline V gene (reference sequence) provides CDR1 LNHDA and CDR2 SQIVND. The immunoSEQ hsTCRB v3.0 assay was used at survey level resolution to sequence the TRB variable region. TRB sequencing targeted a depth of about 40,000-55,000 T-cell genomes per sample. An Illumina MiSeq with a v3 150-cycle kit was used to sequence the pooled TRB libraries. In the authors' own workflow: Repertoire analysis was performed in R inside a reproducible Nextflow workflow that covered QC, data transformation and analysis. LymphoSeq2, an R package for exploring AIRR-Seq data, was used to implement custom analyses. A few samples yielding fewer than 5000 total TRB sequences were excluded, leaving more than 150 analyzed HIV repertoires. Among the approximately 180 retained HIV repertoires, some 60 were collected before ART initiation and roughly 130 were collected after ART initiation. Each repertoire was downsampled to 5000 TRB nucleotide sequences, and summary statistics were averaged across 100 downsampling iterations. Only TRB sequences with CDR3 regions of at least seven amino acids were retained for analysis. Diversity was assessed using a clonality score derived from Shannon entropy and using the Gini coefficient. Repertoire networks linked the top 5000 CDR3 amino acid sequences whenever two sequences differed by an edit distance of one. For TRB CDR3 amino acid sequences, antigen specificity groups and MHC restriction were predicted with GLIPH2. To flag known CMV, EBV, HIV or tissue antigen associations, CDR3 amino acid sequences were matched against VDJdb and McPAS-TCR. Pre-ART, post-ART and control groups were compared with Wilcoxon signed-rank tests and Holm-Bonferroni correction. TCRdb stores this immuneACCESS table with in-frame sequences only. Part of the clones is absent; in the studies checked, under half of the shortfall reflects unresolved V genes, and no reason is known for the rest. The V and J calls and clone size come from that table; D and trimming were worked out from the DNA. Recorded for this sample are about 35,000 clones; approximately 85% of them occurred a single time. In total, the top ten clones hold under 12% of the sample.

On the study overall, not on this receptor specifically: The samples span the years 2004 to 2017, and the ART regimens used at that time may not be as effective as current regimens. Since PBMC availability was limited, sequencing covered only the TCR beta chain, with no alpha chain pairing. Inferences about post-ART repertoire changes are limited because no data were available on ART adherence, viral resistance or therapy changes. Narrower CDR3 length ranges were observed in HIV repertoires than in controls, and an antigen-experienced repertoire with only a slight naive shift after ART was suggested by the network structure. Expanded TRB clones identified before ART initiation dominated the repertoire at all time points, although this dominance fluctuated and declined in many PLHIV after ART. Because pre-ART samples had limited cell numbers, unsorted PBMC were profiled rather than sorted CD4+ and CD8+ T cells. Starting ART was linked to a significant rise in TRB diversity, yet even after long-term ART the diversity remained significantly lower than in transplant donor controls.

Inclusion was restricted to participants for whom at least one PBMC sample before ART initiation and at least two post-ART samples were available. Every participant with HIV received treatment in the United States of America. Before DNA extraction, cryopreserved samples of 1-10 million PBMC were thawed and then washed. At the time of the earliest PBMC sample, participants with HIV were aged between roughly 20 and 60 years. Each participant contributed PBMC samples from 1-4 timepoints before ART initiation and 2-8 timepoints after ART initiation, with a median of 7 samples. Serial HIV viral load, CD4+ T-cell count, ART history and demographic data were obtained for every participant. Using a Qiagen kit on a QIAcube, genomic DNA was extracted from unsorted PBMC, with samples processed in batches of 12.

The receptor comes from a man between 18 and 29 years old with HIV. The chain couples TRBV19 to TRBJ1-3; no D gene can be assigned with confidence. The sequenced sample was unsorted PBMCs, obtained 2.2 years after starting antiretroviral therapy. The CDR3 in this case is CASKDVGAGNTIYF. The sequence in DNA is TGTGCCAGTAAAGACGTCGGAGCGGGAAACACCATATATTTT.